This T cell receptor (beta chain) derives from a study of T cells after yellow fever vaccination. This clonotype has a handful of counts. Trimming shortened V by 5 bases and J by 8 bases, and 13 bases separated the two germline ends. The CDR3 extends over 14 amino acids. TCRdb recomputed calls from the 5' RACE reads with MiXCR, one row per CDR3 protein. The sample carries fewer than 450,000 distinct CDR3 sequences, less than 9.5% recorded once. The sample was PBMCs, taken roughly 46 days after the first yellow fever vaccination. This receptor was identified in a young man who received the YFV17D yellow fever vaccine. The rearrangement uses TRBV12-3 or TRBV12-4 and TRBJ1-6; a possible D gene is TRBD1 (5 bases). The DNA of the CDR3 is TGTGCCAGCAGTGGGGGTTATGGGTATTCACCCCTCCACTTT. It is translated as CASSGGYGYSPLHF.